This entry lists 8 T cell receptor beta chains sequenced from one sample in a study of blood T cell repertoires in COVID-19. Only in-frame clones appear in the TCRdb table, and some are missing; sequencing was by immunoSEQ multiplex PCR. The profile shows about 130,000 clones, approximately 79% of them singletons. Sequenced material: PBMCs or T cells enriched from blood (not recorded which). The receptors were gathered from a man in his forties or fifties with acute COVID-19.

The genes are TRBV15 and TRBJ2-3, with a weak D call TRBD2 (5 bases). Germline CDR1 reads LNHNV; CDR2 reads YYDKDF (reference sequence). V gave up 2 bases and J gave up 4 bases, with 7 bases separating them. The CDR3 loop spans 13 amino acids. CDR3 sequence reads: CATSRSRADTQYF. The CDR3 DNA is TGTGCCACCAGCAGATCGAGGGCAGATACGCAGTATTTT.

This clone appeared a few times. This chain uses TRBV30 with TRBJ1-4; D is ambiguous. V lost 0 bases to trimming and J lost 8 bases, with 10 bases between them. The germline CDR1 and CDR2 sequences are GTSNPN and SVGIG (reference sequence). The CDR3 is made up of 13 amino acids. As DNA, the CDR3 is TGTGCCTGGAGTGTAGAGGGCTTCGAAAAACTGTTTTTT. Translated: CAWSVEGFEKLFF.

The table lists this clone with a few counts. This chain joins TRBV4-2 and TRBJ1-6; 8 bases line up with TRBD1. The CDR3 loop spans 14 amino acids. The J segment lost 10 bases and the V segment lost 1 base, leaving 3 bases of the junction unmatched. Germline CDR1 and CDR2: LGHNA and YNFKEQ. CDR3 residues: CASSQAQGESPLHF. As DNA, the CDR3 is TGTGCCAGCAGCCAAGCACAGGGGGAATCACCCCTCCACTTT.

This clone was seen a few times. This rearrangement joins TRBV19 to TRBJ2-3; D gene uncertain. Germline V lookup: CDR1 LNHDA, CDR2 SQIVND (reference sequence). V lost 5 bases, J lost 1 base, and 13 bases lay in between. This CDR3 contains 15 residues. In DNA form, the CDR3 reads TGTGCCAGTAGTCAGATGGCGGAGCGCACAGATACGCAGTATTTT. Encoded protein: CASSQMAERTDTQYF.

CDR3 amino acids: CASSLSAGTYNEQFF. Written as DNA, the CDR3 is TGCGCCAGCAGCTTGTCTGCCGGGACTTACAATGAGCAGTTCTTC. The chain recombines TRBV5-1 with TRBJ2-1; TRBD2 is a possible D gene (6 bases). The CDR3 loop spans 15 amino acids. V gave up 1 base and J gave up 4 bases, with 12 bases separating them. Germline V lookup: CDR1 SGHRS, CDR2 YFSETQ.

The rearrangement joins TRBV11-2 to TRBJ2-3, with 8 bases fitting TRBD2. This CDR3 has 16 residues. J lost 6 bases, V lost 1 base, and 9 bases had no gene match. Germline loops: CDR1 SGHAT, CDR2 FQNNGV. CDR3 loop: CASSLVGAGGVDTQYF. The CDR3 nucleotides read TGTGCCAGCAGCTTAGTTGGCGCGGGGGGTGTGGATACGCAGTATTTT.

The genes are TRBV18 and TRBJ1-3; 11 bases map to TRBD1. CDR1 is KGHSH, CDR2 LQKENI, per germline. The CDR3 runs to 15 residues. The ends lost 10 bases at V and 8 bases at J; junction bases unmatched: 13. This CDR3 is CATTGQGASQDTIYF. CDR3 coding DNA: TGTGCCACGACCGGACAGGGGGCTAGCCAAGACACCATATATTTT.

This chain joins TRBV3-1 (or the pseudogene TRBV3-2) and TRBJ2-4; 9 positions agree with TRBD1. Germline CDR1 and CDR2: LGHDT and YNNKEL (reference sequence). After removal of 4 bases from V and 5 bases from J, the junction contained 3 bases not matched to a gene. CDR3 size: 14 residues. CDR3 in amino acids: CASSPWDRENIQYF. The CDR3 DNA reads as TGTGCCAGCAGCCCATGGGACAGGGAAAACATTCAGTACTTC.